This TCR beta chain was recorded in a study of blood T cell repertoires in COVID-19. The authors' processing: Reference gene primer amplification gave nucleated cell count estimates. TCRdb keeps only in-frame clones here, not all; method: immunoSEQ multiplex PCR. That table furnishes V, J and clone size, whereas the DNA furnished D and trimming. In the table there are approximately 200,000 clones, about 87% of which are singletons. Trimming removed 4 bases from V and 9 bases from J; junction bases left unmatched: 5. Germline values: CDR1 MGHRA, CDR2 YSYEKL. The CDR3 extends over 13 amino acids. The sequence was obtained from a woman between 25 and 40 years old who had been exposed to COVID-19. The chain uses TRBV4-1 and TRBJ2-1; 8 bases align to TRBD2. The sequencing input was PBMCs or T cells enriched from blood (not recorded which). In nucleotides, the CDR3 is TGCGCCAGCAGCCTTCGGACTAGCTTTGAGCAGTTCTTC. Translated: CASSLRTSFEQFF.